This T cell receptor beta chain was sequenced for a study of T cell repertoires in cytomegalovirus infection. Findings and limits, study-wide: HLA-C-restricted, CMV-specific TCR beta clonotypes were dominant ex vivo.

TCRdb itself ran the reads through MiXCR, one entry per CDR3 protein. The sample yields about 530,000 distinct CDR3 sequences, around 27% seen once. This clonotype appeared once. Its antigen is unknown. Since a much larger clone is just one base distant, this may be a read error. The CDR3 has 16 residues. Germline assignment: CDR1 MNHEY and CDR2 SVGEGT. The chain has TRBV6-2 or TRBV6-3 and TRBJ2-2; tentatively, D is TRBD2 (5 bases). The sequenced sample was PBMCs. This receptor was taken from a human donor in good health (CMV status not recorded). Some clones in this sample may be carry-over from other donors' samples. CDR3 nucleotide sequence: TGTGCCAGCAGATACTCTACGGTAGCGAGCACCGGGGAGCTGTTTTTT. Residues: CASRYSTVASTGELFF.